Reported below is one TCR beta chain. Its antigen is unidentified. This CDR3 has 12 residues. Germline CDR1 reads MDHEN; CDR2 reads SYDVKM. These data belong to a study of OX40 agonist ivuxolimab in advanced cancers. Study overall: It was ivuxolimab, an agonistic anti-OX40 (CD134) antibody, that patients were treated with. Allowance was made for prior anti-PD-1, anti-PD-L1 or anti-CTLA-4 therapy, and around 41% had some.

Findings and caveats of the study: Expanded clones tended on average to be more numerous among CD8+ T cells than CD4+.

Prior autoimmune disease or systemic immunosuppression barred patients. Sequencing used immunoSEQ multiplex PCR; TCRdb keeps in-frame clones, though not all of them. Among 45,000 or so clones listed, approximately 91% were seen once. The receptor comes from an adult with an advanced solid tumor such as melanoma, head and neck, liver or kidney cancer. This chain joins TRBV28 and TRBJ2-5; D is undetermined. The end of the DNA aligns better with TRBJ2-7, so the J call may be wrong. The sequences come from CD4+ or CD8+ T cells sorted from blood, collected in a trial of the OX40 agonist ivuxolimab. CDR3 sequence (DNA): TGTGCCAGCAGTCCGCACACCTACGAGCAGTACTTC. It translates to CASSPHTYEQYF.